The clone carrying this T cell receptor beta chain qualifies as medium-sized (0.01 to 0.1%). Its antigen is undetermined. Study results and limitations: Around an eighth of tumor Treg sequences matched naive CD4+ cells. The TCR gene usage of tumor memory CD4+ T cells clustered together with blood and lymph node memory CD4+ cells and with lymph node naive CD4+ cells. Tumor-infiltrating Treg TCR alpha and beta sequences overlapped most with tumor naive CD4+ T cells, then blood naive.

Treg sorting used a CD4+CD25+CD127-/low gate. CDR3 length: 14 residues. Trimming removed 3 bases from V and 6 bases from J; junction bases left unmatched: 5. Amplification of TRBV12-4/TRBJ1-2 clonotypes used adaptor-ligated barcode primers. TCRdb processed the multiplex PCR reads anew with MiXCR; each CDR3 protein has one entry. The sample consists of about 2,200 distinct CDR3 sequences, 0.85% to 1.1% of them appearing once. This receptor was obtained from a female donor with breast cancer. The V call is TRBV12-3 or TRBV12-4, the J call TRBJ1-2, with 9 nucleotides matching TRBD1. The sample was tumor-infiltrating Tregs sorted from the breast tumor. The CDR3 DNA reads as TGTGCCAGCAGTTTGACCGGGACAGGGAATGGCTACACCTTC. Amino acids: CASSLTGTGNGYTF.